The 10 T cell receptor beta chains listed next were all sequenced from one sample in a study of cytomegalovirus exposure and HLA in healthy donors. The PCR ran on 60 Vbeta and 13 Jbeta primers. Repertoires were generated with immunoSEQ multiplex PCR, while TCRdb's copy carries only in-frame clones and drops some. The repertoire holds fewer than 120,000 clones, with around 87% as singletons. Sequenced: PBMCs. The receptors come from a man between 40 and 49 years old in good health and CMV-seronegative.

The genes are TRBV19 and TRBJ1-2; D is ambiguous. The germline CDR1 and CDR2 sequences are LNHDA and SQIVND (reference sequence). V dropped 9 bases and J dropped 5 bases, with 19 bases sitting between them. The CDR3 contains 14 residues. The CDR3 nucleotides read TGTGCCAGCGCCCGAGGAGGGTTAGAATATGGCTACACCTTC. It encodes CASARGGLEYGYTF.

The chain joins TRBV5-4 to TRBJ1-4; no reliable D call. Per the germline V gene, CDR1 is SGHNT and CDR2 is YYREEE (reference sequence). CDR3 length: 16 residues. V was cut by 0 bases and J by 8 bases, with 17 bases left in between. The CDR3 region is CASSLAGVGLTEKLFF. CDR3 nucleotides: TGTGCCAGCAGCTTGGCCGGGGTAGGCTTGACAGAAAAACTGTTTTTT.

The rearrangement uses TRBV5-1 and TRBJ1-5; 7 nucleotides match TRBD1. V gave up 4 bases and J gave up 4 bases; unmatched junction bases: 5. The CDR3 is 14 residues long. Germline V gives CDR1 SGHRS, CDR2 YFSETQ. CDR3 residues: CASSPGGINQPQHF. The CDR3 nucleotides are TGCGCCAGCAGCCCAGGGGGAATTAATCAGCCCCAGCATTTT.

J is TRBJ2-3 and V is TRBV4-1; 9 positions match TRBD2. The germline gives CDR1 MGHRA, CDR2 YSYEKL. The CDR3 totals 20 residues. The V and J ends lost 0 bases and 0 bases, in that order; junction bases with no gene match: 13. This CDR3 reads CASSQDIRASGGPSTDTQYF. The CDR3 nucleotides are TGCGCCAGCAGCCAAGATATCAGGGCCAGCGGGGGGCCTAGCACAGATACGCAGTATTTT.

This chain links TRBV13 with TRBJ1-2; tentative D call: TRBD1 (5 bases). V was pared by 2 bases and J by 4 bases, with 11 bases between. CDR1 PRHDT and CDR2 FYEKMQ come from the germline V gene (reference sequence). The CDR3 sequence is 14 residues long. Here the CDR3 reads CASSLQGSLYGYTF. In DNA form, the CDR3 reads TGTGCCAGCAGCTTACAGGGTAGCCTCTATGGCTACACCTTC.

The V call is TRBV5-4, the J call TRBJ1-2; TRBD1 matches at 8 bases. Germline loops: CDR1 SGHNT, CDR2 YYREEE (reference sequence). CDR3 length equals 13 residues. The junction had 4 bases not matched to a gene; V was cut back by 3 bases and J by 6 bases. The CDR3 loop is CASSSTGDHGYTF. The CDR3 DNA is TGTGCCAGCAGCTCGACAGGGGATCATGGCTACACCTTC.

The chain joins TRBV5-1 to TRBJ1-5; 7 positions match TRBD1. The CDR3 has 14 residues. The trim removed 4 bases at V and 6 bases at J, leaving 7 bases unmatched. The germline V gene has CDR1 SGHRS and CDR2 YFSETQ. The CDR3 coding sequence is TGCGCCAGCAGCCCTAGACAGGGAGGTCAGCCCCAGCATTTT. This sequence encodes CASSPRQGGQPQHF.

CDR3 amino acids: CASSYSRDRGYSPLHF. CDR3 nucleotides: TGTGCCAGCAGTTACTCGCGGGACAGGGGGTATTCACCCCTCCACTTT. The chain uses TRBV6-5 and TRBJ1-6; 11 nucleotides agree with TRBD1. Germline V gives CDR1 MNHEY, CDR2 SVGAGI. This CDR3 has 16 amino acids. The junction had 3 bases not matched to a gene; V was cut back by 0 bases and J by 8 bases.

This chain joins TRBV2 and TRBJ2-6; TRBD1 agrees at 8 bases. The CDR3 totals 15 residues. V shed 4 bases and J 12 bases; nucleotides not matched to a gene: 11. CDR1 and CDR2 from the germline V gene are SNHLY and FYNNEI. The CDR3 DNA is TGTGCCAGCAGTGGCGGGACAGGAGTATCCCGCGTCCTGACTTTC. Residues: CASSGGTGVSRVLTF.

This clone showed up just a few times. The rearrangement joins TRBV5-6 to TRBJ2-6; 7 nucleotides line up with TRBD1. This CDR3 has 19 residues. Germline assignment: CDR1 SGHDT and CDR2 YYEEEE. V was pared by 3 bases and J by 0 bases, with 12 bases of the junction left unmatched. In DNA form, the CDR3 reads TGTGCCAGCAGCTCTCTTTGGAGACAGGGTACCTCTGGGGCCAACGTCCTGACTTTC. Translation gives CASSSLWRQGTSGANVLTF.